These 15 T cell receptor beta chains share one sample of origin, sequenced in a study of T cell repertoires in cytomegalovirus infection. A single record per CDR3 protein comes from TCRdb applying MiXCR to the reads. The sample records 200,000 to 250,000 distinct CDR3 sequences, 12% being singletons. Specimen: PBMCs. The source is a human donor in good health (CMV status not recorded). Some clones in this sample may be carry-over from other donors' samples.

This clonotype was seen only a few times. The chain has TRBV2 and TRBJ2-7; 9 bases agree with TRBD2. Trimming cost V 0 bases and J 0 bases; bases outside gene matches: 3. The germline V gene encodes CDR1 SNHLY and CDR2 FYNNEI. The CDR3 has 16 amino acids. The CDR3 sequence: CASSEARLAASYEQYF. Written as DNA, the CDR3 is TGTGCCAGCAGTGAAGCGAGACTAGCGGCCTCCTACGAGCAGTACTTC. The entire variable domain, with the rest obtained from reference TRBV2 and TRBJ2-7, is as follows: EPEVTQTPSHQVTQMGQEVILRCVPISNHLYFYWYRQILGQKVEFLVSFYNNEISEKSEIFDDQFSVERPDGSNFTLKIRSTKLEDSAMYFCASSEARLAASYEQYFGPGTRLTVT.

This clonotype was detected a few times. The CDR3 DNA reads TGTGCCAGCAGCTTGCTCAGGGGCCAAGAGACCCAGTACTTC. Amino acids: CASSLLRGQETQYF. V gene TRBV5-5 combines with J gene TRBJ2-5; TRBD1 might be the D (6 bases). The germline V and J ends were trimmed by 1 base and 1 base, with 8 bases remaining between them. CDR3 length equals 14 residues. CDR1 SGHKS and CDR2 YYEKEE come from the germline V gene (reference sequence).

This clonotype was found many times. The chain uses TRBV7-9 and TRBJ2-7; TRBD2 agrees at 9 bases. The CDR3 has 14 residues. Germline CDR1 SEHNR, CDR2 FQNEAQ (reference sequence). V trimming: 3 bases; J trimming: 9 bases; junction bases outside the gene matches: 9. Here the CDR3 DNA reads TGTGCCAGCAGCTTCGGTAGCGGGAGTTTCGGGCAGTACTTC. It translates to CASSFGSGSFGQYF.

Concerning this clonotype: The CDR3 carries no conserved terminal phenylalanine or tryptophan, so it likely arises from a read error. This chain links TRBV12-3 or TRBV12-4 with TRBJ2-5; D is perhaps TRBD2 (5 bases). The CDR3 consists of 12 residues. V was pared by 2 bases and J by 5 bases, with 6 bases between. CDR3 bases: TGTGCCAGCAGTTTATCGGGGGAGACCCAGTACTCC. It encodes CASSLSGETQYS.

In its sample, this clonotype was seen a few times. The V call is TRBV20-1, the J call TRBJ1-1; D is uncertain. Germline CDR1 reads DFQATT; CDR2 reads SNEGSKA (reference sequence). Trimming pared 5 bases from V and 5 bases from J, leaving 18 bases between. This CDR3 has 14 residues. The CDR3 DNA follows: TGCAGTGCTTTCCGGGAGGCTGAAGGTACTGAAGCTTTCTTT. This gives the protein CSAFREAEGTEAFF.

In this sample, this clonotype turned up a few times. The chain carries TRBV11-3 and TRBJ2-2, with TRBD2 matching over 7 bases. Trimming took 3 bases from V and 5 from J; bases not matched to a gene: 3. The CDR3 is 14 amino acids. The germline CDR1 and CDR2 sequences are SGHNT and YENEEA. The DNA for the CDR3 is TGTGCCAGCAGCTTTAAGCGGGGTACCGGGGAGCTGTTTTTT. Amino acids: CASSFKRGTGELFF.

The J gene is TRBJ2-5, the V gene TRBV20-1, with TRBD2 identical over 9 bases. Per germline, CDR1 DFQATT and CDR2 SNEGSKA (reference sequence). With 3 bases clipped from V and 4 bases from J, the junction kept 9 bases outside the gene matches. The CDR3 totals 15 residues. This CDR3 is CSASLSREGRETQYF. CDR3 in DNA: TGCAGTGCTAGTCTGTCGCGGGAGGGCCGAGAGACCCAGTACTTC.

This clonotype was observed a handful of times. V usage is TRBV29-1 and J usage is TRBJ1-1; D remains ambiguous. Deletions cut 6 bases from V and 0 bases from J, with 11 bases between. Germline V gene sequence: CDR1 SQVTM, CDR2 ANQGSEA. The CDR3 is 13 residues long. The CDR3 coding sequence is TGCAGCGTAACCGGACGGTTGAACACTGAAGCTTTCTTT. This translates into CSVTGRLNTEAFF.

At least ten counts were recorded for this clonotype. This sequence joins TRBV7-6 and TRBJ2-2; no firm D call. Germline CDR1 SGHVS, CDR2 FNYEAQ. Trimming removed 1 base at V and 5 bases at J, with 11 bases between. This CDR3 spans 15 amino acids. The DNA of the CDR3 is TGTGCCAGCAGCTTAGAGGCAGGCAATACCGGGGAGCTGTTTTTT. Its translation: CASSLEAGNTGELFF.

This clonotype was counted ten times or more. The V call is TRBV28, the J call TRBJ2-3; 7 nucleotides agree with TRBD2. V trimming: 8 bases; J trimming: 5 bases; junction bases outside the gene matches: 10. Germline CDR1 is MDHEN and CDR2 is SYDVKM. This CDR3 comprises 14 residues. Written as DNA, the CDR3 is TGTGCCAGCTGGGAGGGGACGCAAATAGATACGCAGTATTTT. Translation: CASWEGTQIDTQYF.

This clonotype has a handful of counts. This sequence joins TRBV20-1 and TRBJ1-1; D is uncertain. This CDR3 is 14 amino acids long. Trimming removed 3 bases from V and 5 bases from J, with 16 bases in between. From germline, CDR1 is DFQATT and CDR2 SNEGSKA (reference sequence). The CDR3 coding sequence is TGCAGTGCTAGTCGGGTAAACCCCGGGACTGAAGCTTTCTTT. The encoded protein is CSASRVNPGTEAFF.

There are a few counts of this clonotype. V usage is TRBV6-2 or TRBV6-3 and J usage is TRBJ2-1; tentatively, D is TRBD1 (10 bases). The germline V gene has CDR1 MNHEY and CDR2 SVGEGT. V lost 6 bases to trimming and J lost 8 bases, with 35 bases between them. The CDR3 loop spans 20 amino acids. The CDR3 region is CASSFFRDRGFSGRADEQFF. In nucleotides, the CDR3 is TGTGCCAGCAGCTTCTTCCGGGACAGGGGTTTTAGCGGGAGAGCGGATGAGCAGTTCTTC.

This clonotype was seen more than once but under ten times. The V gene is TRBV19, the J gene TRBJ2-3; unclear D gene. Trimming cost V 3 bases and J 4 bases, with 8 bases left between them. The CDR3 totals 13 residues. The germline gives CDR1 LNHDA, CDR2 SQIVND (reference sequence). CDR3 bases: TGTGCCAGTAGTATTTCCACCGCAGATACGCAGTATTTT. It is translated as CASSISTADTQYF.

This clonotype was picked up many times. This chain uses TRBV6-5 with TRBJ1-2, with D hard to call. Trimming removed 2 bases from V and 4 bases from J, with 8 bases in between. Germline CDR1 reads MNHEY; CDR2 reads SVGAGI. There are 13 residues in the CDR3. CDR3 sequence (DNA): TGTGCCAGCAGTTACAGGCAAGGCTATGGCTACACCTTC. It translates to CASSYRQGYGYTF.

The table lists this clonotype with many counts. The CDR3 is CSVASAGGLGDEQFF. The CDR3, as DNA: TGCAGCGTTGCCAGTGCGGGGGGGCTTGGGGATGAGCAGTTCTTC. This chain uses TRBV29-1 with TRBJ2-1; 9 nucleotides agree with TRBD2. CDR1 SQVTM and CDR2 ANQGSEA come from the germline V gene. With 4 bases clipped from V and 8 bases from J, the junction kept 12 bases outside the gene matches. The CDR3 covers 15 residues.